The T cell receptor beta chain under discussion was sequenced for a study of low-dose radiotherapy and immunotherapy resistance in tumors. Time point defined: after trial treatment. Treatment here: LDRT plus nivolumab, ipilimumab, low-dose cyclophosphamide and aspirin (RACIN trial). Alpha and beta chains were covered, as first-strand cDNA relied on TRAV- and TRBV-specific primers. PCR amplification of the TCRs was performed with Phusion for 20 to 25 PCR cycles, and it relied on a constant-region primer together with a V-primer adapter. TCRdb passed the reads through MiXCR, listing each CDR3 protein once. This sample has 40,000 or so distinct CDR3 sequences, with less than 25% found just once. Trimming stripped 0 bases from V and 15 bases from J, with 15 bases between. The CDR3 sequence is 13 residues long. Germline CDR1 KGHSH, CDR2 LQKENI.

The sequence derives from a female donor with ovarian cancer. The material sequenced was PBMCs, taken after low-dose radiotherapy plus immunotherapy. This chain links TRBV18 with TRBJ2-1; perhaps D is TRBD1 or TRBD2 (5 bases each). The CDR3 DNA reads TGTGCCAGCTCACCACCGGGAGACAGAGTATTGTTCTTC. It translates to CASSPPGDRVLFF.